Following are 9 T cell receptor beta chains from one sample sequenced in a study of cytomegalovirus exposure and HLA in healthy donors. TCRdb's table, derived via immunoSEQ multiplex PCR, lists solely in-frame clones and lacks some. The sample carries around 66,000 clones, approximately 97% recorded once. The sample was PBMCs. The receptors originated from a woman between 18 and 30 years old in good health and CMV-seropositive.

The J gene is TRBJ2-3, the V gene TRBV27; TRBD2 might be the D (6 bases). Germline V CDR1 and CDR2: MNHEY, SMNVEV (reference sequence). Trimming removed 4 bases at V and 1 base at J, with 9 bases between. The CDR3 length is 14 residues. For the CDR3, the DNA is TGTGCCAGCAGTTACGTAGCGGGCACAGATACGCAGTATTTT. It codes for CASSYVAGTDTQYF.

The V and J genes are TRBV7-8 and TRBJ1-2; 7 bases are a match to TRBD1. The CDR3 extends over 15 amino acids. Per germline, CDR1 SGHVS and CDR2 FQNEAQ. The trim removed 1 base at V and 4 bases at J, leaving 6 bases unmatched. CDR3 sequence: CASSLGGGALYGYTF. DNA of the CDR3: TGTGCCAGCAGCTTAGGAGGGGGCGCTCTCTATGGCTACACCTTC.

The chain uses TRBV7-3 and TRBJ1-2; D gene unclear. The CDR3 is 14 residues long. The germline V and J ends were trimmed by 5 bases and 5 bases, with 15 bases remaining between them. The germline V gene encodes CDR1 SGHTA and CDR2 FQGTGA. CDR3 nucleotide sequence: TGTGCCAGCAGCCTCAGATCAGGTCCTTATGGCTACACCTTC. It translates to CASSLRSGPYGYTF.

The V gene is TRBV30, the J gene TRBJ2-1; 8 bases map to TRBD2. The germline CDR1 and CDR2 sequences are GTSNPN and SVGIG (reference sequence). The trim removed 2 bases at V and 2 bases at J, leaving 5 bases unmatched. The CDR3 totals 15 residues. In DNA form, the CDR3 reads TGTGCCTGGAGTATTGGCGGGAGGACCTACAATGAGCAGTTCTTC. Amino acids: CAWSIGGRTYNEQFF.

This clone was detected only once. The rearrangement links TRBV6-1 to TRBJ2-2; 7 bases match TRBD1. Per the germline V gene, CDR1 is MNHNS and CDR2 is SASEGT. Trimming at V came to 6 bases and at J to 6 bases, leaving 4 bases not matched to a gene. The CDR3 sequence is 13 residues long. The CDR3 loop reads CASRLTGPGELFF. The DNA of the CDR3 is TGTGCCAGCAGATTGACAGGGCCCGGGGAGCTGTTTTTT.

The V gene is TRBV28, the J gene TRBJ1-1; D possibly corresponds to TRBD1 (6 bases). The CDR3 has 12 residues. Trimming took off 6 bases at V and 7 bases at J, with 12 bases between the two ends. Per germline, CDR1 MDHEN and CDR2 SYDVKM. The CDR3 coding sequence is TGTGCCAGCAGACTGCGACAGGTTGAAGCTTTCTTT. Its protein is CASRLRQVEAFF.

The chain is built from TRBV18 and TRBJ1-2; maybe TRBD1 (6 bases). The CDR3 contains 13 residues. V was pared by 5 bases and J by 4 bases, with 11 bases between. Germline V CDR1 and CDR2: KGHSH, LQKENI. The CDR3 protein is CASSLQGPYGYTF. Here the CDR3 DNA reads TGTGCCAGCTCATTACAGGGTCCCTATGGCTACACCTTC.

The CDR3 nucleotides read TGTGCCAGCAGGCCAACAAGGGGCCTGAACACTGAAGCTTTCTTT. Its translation: CASRPTRGLNTEAFF. V and J are TRBV9 and TRBJ1-1; TRBD1 might be the D (5 bases). This CDR3 has 15 amino acids. Germline V gives CDR1 SGDLS, CDR2 YYNGEE. The V end was cut by 5 bases, the J end by 0 bases, with 14 bases between.

As for this clone: One junction end does not reproduce the germline sequence, and a read error may be involved. The chain links TRBV6-1 to TRBJ2-5; 12 nucleotides match TRBD2. The CDR3 has 15 amino acids. Looked up from germline, CDR1 is MNHNS and CDR2 is SASEGT. CDR3 region: CASSQASGRVETQYF. The CDR3 DNA sequence: TGTGCCAGCAGTCAAGCTAGCGGGAGGGTAGAGACCCAGTACTTC.